These 16 T cell receptor beta chains were all obtained from the same sample, sequenced in a study of T-cell memory formation after mild COVID-19. TCRdb reprocessed the 5' RACE reads via MiXCR and lists one record per CDR3 protein. The sample yields some 29,000 distinct CDR3 sequences, approximately 16% seen once. The specimen sequenced was PBMCs or a T cell subset sorted from them (not recorded which). All receptors come from an adult who had mild COVID-19 (a few samples of this study predate the infection). Cell type and time point are not known.

The table lists this clonotype with many counts. V usage is TRBV5-1 and J usage is TRBJ2-7; possibly TRBD2 for D (5 bases). V was pared by 2 bases and J by 2 bases, with 11 bases between. This CDR3 contains 14 residues. Per germline, CDR1 SGHRS and CDR2 YFSETQ. CDR3 sequence (DNA): TGCGCCAGCAGCTTCGGAGCGGCCGCCTACGAGCAGTACTTC. Translated: CASSFGAAAYEQYF. Full variable domain (outside the CDR3, taken from reference TRBV5-1 and TRBJ2-7): KAGVTQTPRYLIKTRGQQVTLSCSPISGHRSVSWYQQTPGQGLQFLFEYFSETQRNKGNFPGRFSGRQFSNSRSEMNVSTLELGDSALYLCASSFGAAAYEQYFGPGTRLTVT.

Sample share makes this clonotype medium-sized. The V call is TRBV7-8, the J call TRBJ2-3; 8 bases are a match to TRBD2. This CDR3 contains 14 residues. The ends lost 1 base at V and 6 bases at J; junction bases unmatched: 3. CDR1 is SGHVS, CDR2 FQNEAQ, per germline. In nucleotides, the CDR3 is TGTGCCAGCAGCTTAGGGACTAGCAGGGATACGCAGTATTTT. This gives the protein CASSLGTSRDTQYF.

This clonotype was observed at least ten times. The chain is built from TRBV3-1 and TRBJ1-1; the match to TRBD1 covers 7 bases. CDR1 is LGHDT and CDR2 is YNNKEL in the germline V gene (reference sequence). CDR3 length: 12 amino acids. Trimming took 3 bases from V and 9 from J; bases not matched to a gene: 4. This CDR3 is CASSQRGRQAFF. The DNA for the CDR3 is TGTGCCAGCAGCCAGAGGGGGCGGCAAGCTTTCTTT.

The J gene is TRBJ2-3, the V gene TRBV7-6, with D uncertain. CDR3 length: 14 residues. Trimming left V 0 bases short and J 3 bases short, with 7 bases between. Germline lookup yields CDR1 SGHVS and CDR2 FNYEAQ. CDR3 bases: TGTGCCAGCAGCTTAGCCCGGACGACAGATACGCAGTATTTT. Protein: CASSLARTTDTQYF.

This clonotype was recorded at least ten times. The CDR3 loop is CASSYPTDEQFF. In DNA, the CDR3 is TGTGCCAGCAGTTACCCCACCGATGAGCAGTTCTTC. The chain couples TRBV6-2 or TRBV6-3 to TRBJ2-1, with D uncertain. Per the germline V gene, CDR1 is MNHEY and CDR2 is SVGEGT. The CDR3 is made up of 12 amino acids. V gave up 2 bases and J gave up 8 bases, with 7 bases separating them.

This clonotype was counted between two and nine times. The rearrangement joins TRBV3-1 to TRBJ2-5; TRBD2 agrees at 14 bases. The V gene end was trimmed by 3 bases and the J gene end by 5 bases; junction bases not matched to a gene: 2. Germline V gene data show CDR1 as LGHDT and CDR2 as YNNKEL (reference sequence). The CDR3 runs to 15 residues. CDR3 coding DNA: TGTGCCAGCAGCCACCGACTAGCGGGGGGGGAGACCCAGTACTTC. This translates into CASSHRLAGGETQYF.

This clonotype was detected many times. This chain connects TRBV2 to TRBJ1-4; D is perhaps TRBD1 (5 bases). This CDR3 spans 15 amino acids. CDR1 and CDR2 (germline): SNHLY, FYNNEI. V lost 2 bases and J 8 bases, leaving 15 bases between the germline ends. The CDR3: CASSENGQGPEKLFF. DNA of the CDR3: TGTGCCAGCAGTGAAAATGGGCAGGGCCCCGAAAAACTGTTTTTT. Full variable domain (rest looked up from reference TRBV2 and TRBJ1-4): EPEVTQTPSHQVTQMGQEVILRCVPISNHLYFYWYRQILGQKVEFLVSFYNNEISEKSEIFDDQFSVERPDGSNFTLKIRSTKLEDSAMYFCASSENGQGPEKLFFGSGTQLSVL.

This clonotype was detected many times. The gene calls are TRBV7-2 and TRBJ2-2; the match to TRBD2 covers 14 bases. Looked up from germline, CDR1 is SGHTA and CDR2 is FQGNSA. This CDR3 has 15 residues. Trimming cost V 5 bases and J 6 bases; bases outside gene matches: 2. CDR3 amino acids: CASSPGLAGAGELFF. The CDR3, as DNA: TGTGCCAGCAGCCCGGGACTAGCGGGAGCCGGGGAGCTGTTTTTT.

At least ten counts were recorded for this clonotype. The chain has TRBV14 and TRBJ1-2; no firm D call. This CDR3 has 15 amino acids. Trimming took 1 base from V and 3 from J, leaving 12 bases between them. Looked up from germline, CDR1 is SGHDN and CDR2 is FVKESK. The CDR3 reads CASSQGPKPYYGYTF. CDR3 DNA sequence: TGTGCCAGCAGCCAAGGACCCAAACCCTACTATGGCTACACCTTC.

This clonotype was picked up many times. V and J are TRBV18 and TRBJ2-5; D is undetermined. The germline V gene encodes CDR1 KGHSH and CDR2 LQKENI. There are 13 residues in the CDR3. The V end lost 2 bases, the J end lost 5 bases, and 9 bases lay between the germline ends. The CDR3 region is CASSPSLAETQYF. The DNA of the CDR3 is TGTGCCAGCTCACCATCTTTGGCGGAGACCCAGTACTTC.

This clonotype was seen a single time. V and J are TRBV20-1 and TRBJ2-7, with D tentatively TRBD1 or TRBD2 (5 bases each). Trimming stripped 5 bases from V and 5 bases from J, with 16 bases between. Per the germline V gene, CDR1 is DFQATT and CDR2 is SNEGSKA (reference sequence). The CDR3 contains 13 residues. CDR3: CSAPMGDRNEQYF. The CDR3 DNA reads as TGCAGTGCTCCCATGGGGGATCGGAACGAGCAGTACTTC.

This clonotype was seen more than once but under ten times. V usage is TRBV6-5 and J usage is TRBJ1-3; D is unclear. The CDR3 covers 15 residues. Germline CDR1 reads MNHEY; CDR2 reads SVGAGI. Deletions cut 2 bases from V and 1 base from J, with 9 bases between. For the CDR3, the DNA is TGTGCCAGCAGTTACGCCCGGCAATCTGGAAACACCATATATTTT. Translated: CASSYARQSGNTIYF.

This clonotype was counted ten times or more. V gene TRBV19 combines with J gene TRBJ1-5; D is ambiguous. Between the trimmed V and J ends, which lost 6 bases and 1 base, there was a span of 10 bases. The CDR3 length is 14 residues. Germline-derived CDR1 and CDR2 are LNHDA and SQIVND (reference sequence). The DNA for the CDR3 is TGTGCCAGTAGGCCTCTAGAGAGCAATCAGCCCCAGCATTTT. It encodes CASRPLESNQPQHF.

This clonotype was seen many times. The chain recombines TRBV3-1 with TRBJ1-5; unclear D gene. CDR1 is LGHDT, CDR2 YNNKEL, per germline (reference sequence). Deletions cut 7 bases from V and 1 base from J, with 11 bases between. This CDR3 spans 14 amino acids. CDR3 coding DNA: TGTGCCAGCAACCATGGACTGAGCAATCAGCCCCAGCATTTT. Amino acid sequence: CASNHGLSNQPQHF.

The chain combines TRBV12-3 or TRBV12-4 with TRBJ2-4, with TRBD2 identical over 9 bases. The ends lost 6 bases at V and 7 bases at J; junction bases unmatched: 13. The CDR3 runs 16 residues. The DNA of the CDR3 is TGTGCCAGCAGGCCTGAGGCGGGGGGGTCGAGGAACATTCAGTACTTC. Translation gives CASRPEAGGSRNIQYF.

V gene TRBV11-2 combines with J gene TRBJ1-2; no clear D gene. Germline CDR1 is SGHAT and CDR2 is FQNNGV. V dropped 0 bases and J dropped 8 bases, with 13 bases sitting between them. This CDR3 has 14 residues. DNA for the CDR3: TGTGCCAGCAGCTTAGATCGAACGGGGTTCGGCTACACCTTC. This gives the protein CASSLDRTGFGYTF. Variable domain in full (rest from reference TRBV11-2 and TRBJ1-2): EAGVAQSPRYKIIEKRQSVAFWCNPISGHATLYWYQQILGQGPKLLIQFQNNGVVDDSQLPKDRFSAERLKGVDSTLKIQPAKLEDSAVYLCASSLDRTGFGYTFGSGTRLTVV.